The 12 T cell receptor beta chains below all came from one sample that was sequenced in a study of tumor and adjacent non-tumor tissue in lung cancer. The library came from three nested PCR rounds adapted from ARM-PCR protocols. TCRdb itself ran the multiplex PCR reads through MiXCR, one entry per CDR3 protein. The sample shows about 100,000 distinct CDR3 sequences, more than 55% of them seen only once. RNA was extracted from bulk tissue without any cell sorting. More than 3 cm separated this lung sample from the edge of the tumor. Sequencing used distant non-tumor lung tissue. The receptor set was obtained from a man in his thirties or forties with non-small cell lung cancer.

A remark on this clonotype: This may arise from a read error, as a much more abundant clone is one base away. The chain is built from TRBV4-1 and TRBJ2-7; 12 bases fit TRBD2. This CDR3 region has 15 residues. The germline V gene encodes CDR1 MGHRA and CDR2 YSYEKL. The CDR3 bases are TGCGCCAGCAGCCAATCGGCTAGCGGGGGGGCCGAGCAGCACTTC. Protein product: CASSQSASGGAEQHF.

This clonotype was picked up one time. At one of its ends the junction is not consistent with the germline gene, which may arise from a read error. The gene calls are TRBV5-1 and TRBJ2-3; possible D gene TRBD2, 6 bases. The CDR3 is made up of 12 amino acids. Germline V CDR1 and CDR2: SGHRS, YFSETQ. CDR3 loop: CAYSLGGDTLYF. The CDR3 nucleotides read TGCGCCTACAGCTTGGGGGGAGATACGCTGTATTTT.

This clonotype was seen many times. The genes are TRBV10-3 and TRBJ2-2; 9 bases line up with TRBD1. V lost 6 bases, J lost 0 bases, and 2 bases stayed unmatched. Germline CDR1 reads ENHRY; CDR2 reads SYGVKD. The CDR3 consists of 15 residues. The CDR3 is CAIRDRGPNTGELFF. The CDR3 DNA reads as TGTGCCATCAGGGACAGGGGACCGAACACCGGGGAGCTGTTTTTT.

The chain couples TRBV10-3 to TRBJ2-7; D is undetermined. V was trimmed by 3 bases and J by 8 bases, leaving 14 bases between them. Per the germline V gene, CDR1 is ENHRY and CDR2 is SYGVKD. The CDR3 length is 13 residues. For the CDR3, the DNA is TGTGCCATCAGTGAAAGCCGTACTTACAAGCAGTACTTC. This gives the protein CAISESRTYKQYF.

This chain joins TRBV19 and TRBJ1-1; maybe TRBD1 (6 bases). Trimming cost V 3 bases and J 4 bases, with 24 bases left between them. There are 18 residues in the CDR3. The germline V gene has CDR1 LNHDA and CDR2 SQIVND (reference sequence). The DNA for the CDR3 is TGTGCCAGTAGTATTCCCCGGGAGGGAAGCAGGGGAAGCACTGAAGCTTTCTTT. Amino acid sequence: CASSIPREGSRGSTEAFF.

The chain is built from TRBV29-1 and TRBJ1-4; the D is unclear. The V and J ends lost 7 bases and 7 bases respectively, with 13 bases between them. In germline, CDR1 is SQVTM, CDR2 ANQGSEA. The CDR3 is 12 amino acids. The CDR3 nucleotides read TGCAGCGCGGCCTTATCGGCTGAAAAACTGTTTTTT. Its translation: CSAALSAEKLFF.

Comments on this clonotype: The junction does not match germline at one end; this may be a read error. The genes are TRBV11-3 and TRBJ2-3; no clear D. Per the germline V gene, CDR1 is SGHNT and CDR2 is YENEEA. The CDR3 contains 12 residues. In DNA, the CDR3 is TGTGCTAGCAGCTTAAACACAGATACGCAGTATTTT. Its translation is CASSLNTDTQYF.

As for this clonotype: A read error may be the cause here, since a much bigger clone is one base away. The chain joins TRBV24-1 to TRBJ2-1, with TRBD1 matching over 12 bases. The CDR3 covers 16 residues. From germline, CDR1 is KGHDR and CDR2 SFDVKD. V trimming: 8 bases; J trimming: 8 bases; junction bases outside the gene matches: 12. In DNA, the CDR3 is TGTGCCACCACTGACCTCCGGGGACAGGGGGCCGATGAGCAGTTCTTC. As protein: CATTDLRGQGADEQFF.

This clonotype was observed at least ten times. The chain couples TRBV10-3 to TRBJ2-3; D is possibly TRBD2 (5 bases). Trimming pared 8 bases from V and 4 bases from J, leaving 10 bases between. Germline V gene sequence: CDR1 ENHRY, CDR2 SYGVKD. The CDR3 runs 12 residues. Written as DNA, the CDR3 is TGTGCCATCGGGAGTAATTCAGATACGCAGTATTTT. It is translated as CAIGSNSDTQYF.

In this sample, this clonotype turned up many times. The CDR3 DNA follows: TGCAGTGCTAGAGAGGGACCTTCCCGCACAGATACGCAGTATTTT. Translation gives CSAREGPSRTDTQYF. The rearrangement uses TRBV20-1 and TRBJ2-3; D may match TRBD1 or TRBD2 (5 bases each). Germline CDR1 reads DFQATT; CDR2 reads SNEGSKA (reference sequence). Trimming took 0 bases from V and 1 from J, leaving 11 bases between them. The CDR3 sequence is 15 residues long.

The J gene is TRBJ1-6, the V gene TRBV6-6; 8 nucleotides match TRBD1. The V and J ends lost 5 bases and 12 bases, in that order; junction bases with no gene match: 15. From germline, CDR1 is MNHNY and CDR2 SVGAGI (reference sequence). This CDR3 has 16 residues. Here the CDR3 DNA reads TGTGCCAGCAGTCCAGACAGTACAGGGGGTGGTTTACCCCTCCACTTT. This encodes CASSPDSTGGGLPLHF.

A single count supports this clonotype. The conserved phenylalanine or tryptophan normally closing the CDR3 is absent here, so this likely arose from a read error. The rearrangement links TRBV12-3 or TRBV12-4 to TRBJ2-7; D remains unclear. This CDR3 comprises 12 residues. The V end was cut by 5 bases, the J end by 6 bases, with 11 bases between. As DNA, the CDR3 is TGTGCCAGCAGTAACCTCTTTCGCGAGCAGTACCTC. Translation gives CASSNLFREQYL.